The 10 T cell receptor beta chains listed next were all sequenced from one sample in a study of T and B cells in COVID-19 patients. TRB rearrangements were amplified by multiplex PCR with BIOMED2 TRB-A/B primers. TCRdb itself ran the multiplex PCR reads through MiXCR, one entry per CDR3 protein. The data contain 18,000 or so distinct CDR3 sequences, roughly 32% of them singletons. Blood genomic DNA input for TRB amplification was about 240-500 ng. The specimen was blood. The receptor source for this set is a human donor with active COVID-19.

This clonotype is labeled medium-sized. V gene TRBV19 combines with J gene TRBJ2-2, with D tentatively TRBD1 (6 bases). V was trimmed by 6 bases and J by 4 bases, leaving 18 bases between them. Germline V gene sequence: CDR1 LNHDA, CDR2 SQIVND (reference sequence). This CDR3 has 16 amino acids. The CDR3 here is CASRPTPGQSTGELFF. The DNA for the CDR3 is TGTGCCAGTAGACCTACTCCGGGACAATCCACCGGGGAGCTGTTTTTT. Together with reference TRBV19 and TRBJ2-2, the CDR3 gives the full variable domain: DGGITQSPKYLFRKEGQNVTLSCEQNLNHDAMYWYRQDPGQGLRLIYYSQIVNDFQKGDIAEGYSVSREKKESFPLTVTSAQKNPTAFYLCASRPTPGQSTGELFFGEGSRLTVL.

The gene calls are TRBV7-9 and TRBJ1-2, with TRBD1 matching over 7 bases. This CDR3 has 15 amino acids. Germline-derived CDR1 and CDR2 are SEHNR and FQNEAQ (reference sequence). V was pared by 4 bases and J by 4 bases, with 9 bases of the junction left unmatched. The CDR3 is CASSYPKGASYGYTF. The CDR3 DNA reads TGTGCCAGCAGCTACCCTAAGGGGGCCAGCTATGGCTACACCTTC.

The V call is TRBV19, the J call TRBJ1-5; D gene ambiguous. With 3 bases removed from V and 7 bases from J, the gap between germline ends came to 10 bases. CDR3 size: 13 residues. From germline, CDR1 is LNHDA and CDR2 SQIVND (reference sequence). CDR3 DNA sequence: TGTGCCAGTAGTATTTTACAGCTCCAGCCCCAGCATTTT. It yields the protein CASSILQLQPQHF. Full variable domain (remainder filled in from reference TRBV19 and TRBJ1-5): DGGITQSPKYLFRKEGQNVTLSCEQNLNHDAMYWYRQDPGQGLRLIYYSQIVNDFQKGDIAEGYSVSREKKESFPLTVTSAQKNPTAFYLCASSILQLQPQHFGDGTRLSIL.

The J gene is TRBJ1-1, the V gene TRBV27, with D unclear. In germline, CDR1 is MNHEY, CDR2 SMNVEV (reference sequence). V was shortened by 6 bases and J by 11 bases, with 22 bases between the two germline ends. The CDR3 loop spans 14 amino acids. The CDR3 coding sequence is TGTGCCAGCAGCCCATCGGCGGGTGTTATTCAGGCTTTCTTT. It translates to CASSPSAGVIQAFF.

In DNA form, the CDR3 reads TGTGCCAGTTCTCCTAGCGGGGGCCTGAACACCGGGGAGCTGTTTTTT. This encodes CASSPSGGLNTGELFF. This chain joins TRBV2 and TRBJ2-2; TRBD2 matches at 10 bases. The trim removed 9 bases at V and 1 base at J, leaving 8 bases unmatched. The germline V gene has CDR1 SNHLY and CDR2 FYNNEI. The CDR3 runs to 16 residues. Looking up the rest from reference TRBV2 and TRBJ2-2 gives the full variable domain: EPEVTQTPSHQVTQMGQEVILRCVPISNHLYFYWYRQILGQKVEFLVSFYNNEISEKSEIFDDQFSVERPDGSNFTLKIRSTKLEDSAMYFCASSPSGGLNTGELFFGEGSRLTVL.

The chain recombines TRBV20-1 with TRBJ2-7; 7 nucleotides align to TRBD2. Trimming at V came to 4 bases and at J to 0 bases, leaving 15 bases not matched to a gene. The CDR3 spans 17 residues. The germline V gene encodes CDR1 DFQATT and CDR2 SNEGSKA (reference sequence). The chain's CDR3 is CSAILGTTYVGSYEQYF. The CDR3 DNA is TGCAGTGCTATCCTCGGGACTACCTACGTGGGCTCCTACGAGCAGTACTTC.

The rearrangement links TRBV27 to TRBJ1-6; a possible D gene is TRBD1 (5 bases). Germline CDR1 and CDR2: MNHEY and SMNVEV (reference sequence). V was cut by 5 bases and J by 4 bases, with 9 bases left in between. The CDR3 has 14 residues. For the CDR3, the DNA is TGTGCCAGCAGTGCGGGGCAGTATAATTCACCCCTCCACTTT. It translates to CASSAGQYNSPLHF.

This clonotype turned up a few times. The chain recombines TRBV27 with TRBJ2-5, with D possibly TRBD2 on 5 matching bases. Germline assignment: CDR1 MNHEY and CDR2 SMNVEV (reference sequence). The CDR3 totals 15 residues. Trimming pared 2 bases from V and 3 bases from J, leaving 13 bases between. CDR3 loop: CASSLGLMAKETQYF. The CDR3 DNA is TGTGCCAGCAGTTTAGGACTGATGGCTAAAGAGACCCAGTACTTC.

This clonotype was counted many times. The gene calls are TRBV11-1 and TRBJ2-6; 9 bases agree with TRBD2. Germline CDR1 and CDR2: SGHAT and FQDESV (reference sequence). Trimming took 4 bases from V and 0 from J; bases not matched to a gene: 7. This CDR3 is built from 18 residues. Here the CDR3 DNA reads TGTGCCAGCAGCTCCCTAGGCGGGGGGGTCTCTGGGGCCAACGTCCTGACTTTC. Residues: CASSSLGGGVSGANVLTF.

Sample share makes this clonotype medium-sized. The CDR3 sequence is CSVTKYRDTGELFF. CDR3 bases: TGCAGCGTCACAAAATACCGGGACACCGGGGAGCTGTTTTTT. This chain links TRBV29-1 with TRBJ2-2; D gene ambiguous. V lost 6 bases and J 3 bases, leaving 14 bases between the germline ends. The CDR3 extends over 14 amino acids. Germline loops: CDR1 SQVTM, CDR2 ANQGSEA.